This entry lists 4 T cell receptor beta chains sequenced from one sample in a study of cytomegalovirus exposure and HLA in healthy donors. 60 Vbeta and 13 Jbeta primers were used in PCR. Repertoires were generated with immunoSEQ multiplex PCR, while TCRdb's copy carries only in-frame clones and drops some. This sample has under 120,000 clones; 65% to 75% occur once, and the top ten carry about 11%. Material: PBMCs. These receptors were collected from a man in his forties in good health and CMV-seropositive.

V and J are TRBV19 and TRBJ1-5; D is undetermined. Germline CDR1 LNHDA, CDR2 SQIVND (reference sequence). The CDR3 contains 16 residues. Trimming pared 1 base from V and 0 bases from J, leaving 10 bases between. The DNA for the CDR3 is TGTGCCAGTAGTATAGCGCCACATCGTAGCAATCAGCCCCAGCATTTT. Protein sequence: CASSIAPHRSNQPQHF.

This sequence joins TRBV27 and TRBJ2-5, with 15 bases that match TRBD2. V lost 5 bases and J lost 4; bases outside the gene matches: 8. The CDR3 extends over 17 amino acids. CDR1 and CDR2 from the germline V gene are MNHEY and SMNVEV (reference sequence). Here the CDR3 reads CASSLLGLAGGSETQYF. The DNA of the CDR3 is TGTGCCAGCAGTCTCCTGGGACTAGCGGGAGGCTCAGAGACCCAGTACTTC.

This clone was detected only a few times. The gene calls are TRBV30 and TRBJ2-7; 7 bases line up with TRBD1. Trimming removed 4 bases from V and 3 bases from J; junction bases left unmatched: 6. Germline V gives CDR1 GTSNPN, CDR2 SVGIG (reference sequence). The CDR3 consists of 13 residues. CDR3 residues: CAWNDRVFYEQYF. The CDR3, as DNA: TGTGCCTGGAACGACAGGGTCTTCTACGAGCAGTACTTC.

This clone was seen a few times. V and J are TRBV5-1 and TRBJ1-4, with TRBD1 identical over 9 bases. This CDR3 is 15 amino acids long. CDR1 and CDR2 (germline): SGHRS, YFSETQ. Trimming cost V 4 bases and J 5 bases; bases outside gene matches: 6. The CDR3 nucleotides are TGCGCCAGCAGCCAAGGACAGGGGATAAATGAAAAACTGTTTTTT. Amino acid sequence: CASSQGQGINEKLFF.